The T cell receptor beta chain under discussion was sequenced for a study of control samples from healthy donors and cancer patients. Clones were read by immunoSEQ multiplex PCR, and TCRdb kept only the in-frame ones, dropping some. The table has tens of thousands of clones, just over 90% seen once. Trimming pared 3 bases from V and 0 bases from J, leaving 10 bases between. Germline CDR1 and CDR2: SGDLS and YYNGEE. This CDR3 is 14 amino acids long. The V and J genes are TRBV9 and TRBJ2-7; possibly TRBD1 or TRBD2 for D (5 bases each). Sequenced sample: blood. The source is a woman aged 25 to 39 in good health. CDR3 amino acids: CASSERGASYEQYF. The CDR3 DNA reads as TGTGCCAGCAGCGAGAGAGGGGCCTCCTACGAGCAGTACTTC.